This TCR beta chain was observed in a study of blood T cell repertoires in COVID-19. Study details: Acute and convalescent COVID-19 specimens originated in the United States, Italy and Spain. Sample material is recorded as cDNA or gDNA derived from T cells, B-cell-depleted T cells, or PBMCs.

Source study methods: Amplification of reference gene primers was used by the study to estimate nucleated cell counts. The table came from immunoSEQ multiplex PCR; TCRdb's copy has only in-frame clones and leaves some out. V, J and clone size are those of that table, while D and trimming were read from the DNA. The sample lists 130,000 to 150,000 clones, around 83% occurring once. The CDR3 runs to 16 residues. V shed 0 bases and J shed 4 bases, with 13 bases lying between them. Germline CDR1 is SEHNR and CDR2 is FQNEAQ (reference sequence). Sequencing was performed on peripheral blood. V is TRBV7-9 and J is TRBJ1-3; D is uncertain. The sequence came from a woman in her forties or fifties in a cohort sampled during active or convalescent COVID-19. This CDR3 is CASSLAPGGGGNTIYF. The CDR3 coding sequence is TGTGCCAGCAGCTTAGCCCCGGGAGGCGGAGGAAACACCATATATTTT.